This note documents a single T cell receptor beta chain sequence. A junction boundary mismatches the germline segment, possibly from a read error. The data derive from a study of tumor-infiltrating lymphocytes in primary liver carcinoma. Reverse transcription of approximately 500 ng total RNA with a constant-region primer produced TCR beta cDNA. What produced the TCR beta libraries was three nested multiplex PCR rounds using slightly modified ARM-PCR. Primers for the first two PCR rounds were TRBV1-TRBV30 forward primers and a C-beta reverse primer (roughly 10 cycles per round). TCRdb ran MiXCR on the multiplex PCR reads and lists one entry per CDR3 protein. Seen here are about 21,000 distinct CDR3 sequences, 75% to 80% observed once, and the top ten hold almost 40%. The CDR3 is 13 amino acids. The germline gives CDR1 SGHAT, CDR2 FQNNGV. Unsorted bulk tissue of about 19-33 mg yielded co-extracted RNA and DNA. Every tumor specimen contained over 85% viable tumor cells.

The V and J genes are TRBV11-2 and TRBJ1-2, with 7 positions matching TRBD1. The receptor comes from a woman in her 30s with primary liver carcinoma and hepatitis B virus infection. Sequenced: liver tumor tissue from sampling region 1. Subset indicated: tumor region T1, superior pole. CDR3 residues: CTSTQGGGGGYTF. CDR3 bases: TGTACCAGTACTCAGGGGGGGGGTGGAGGCTACACGTTC.